Each of the 28 T cell receptor beta chains below was sequenced from the same sample in a study of cytomegalovirus exposure and HLA in healthy donors. The primer mix had 60 Vbeta and 13 Jbeta primers. Sequencing used immunoSEQ multiplex PCR; TCRdb keeps in-frame clones, though not all of them. The profile shows approximately 190,000 clones, 81% of them singletons. The material sequenced was PBMCs. The receptors shown here come from a woman under 30 in good health and CMV-seropositive.

The CDR3 here is CASTRDRETGELFF. The DNA for the CDR3 is TGTGCCAGTACCAGGGACAGGGAGACCGGGGAGCTGTTTTTT. The rearrangement uses TRBV19 and TRBJ2-2; 9 nucleotides line up with TRBD1. Germline V lookup: CDR1 LNHDA, CDR2 SQIVND (reference sequence). V gave up 7 bases and J gave up 5 bases; unmatched junction bases: 5. CDR3 length: 14 amino acids.

Here the CDR3 DNA reads TGTGCCAGCAGCTTAGGCGGGGGGACCCAGTACTTC. It yields the protein CASSLGGGTQYF. The chain recombines TRBV7-9 with TRBJ2-5; 7 bases are shared with TRBD2. This CDR3 contains 12 residues. Germline V gene lookup returns CDR1 SEHNR and CDR2 FQNEAQ (reference sequence). The J segment lost 7 bases and the V segment lost 1 base, leaving 0 bases of the junction unmatched.

This clone has only a few counts. J is TRBJ1-1 and V is TRBV7-2, with D unresolved. CDR3 length equals 15 residues. Trimming cost V 1 base and J 0 bases, with 9 bases left between them. In germline, CDR1 is SGHTA, CDR2 FQGNSA. The CDR3: CASSLGASLNTEAFF. The CDR3 DNA reads TGTGCCAGCAGCTTAGGGGCCAGTTTGAACACTGAAGCTTTCTTT.

This chain uses TRBV9 with TRBJ1-1, with 7 positions matching TRBD1. The length of the CDR3 is 18 residues. J was trimmed by 1 base and V by 4 bases; bases with no gene match: 16. CDR1 and CDR2 from the germline V gene are SGDLS and YYNGEE. CDR3 amino acids: CASSNRPGQQHWNTEAFF. Written as DNA, the CDR3 is TGTGCCAGCAGCAATAGACCGGGACAGCAACATTGGAACACTGAAGCTTTCTTT.

The chain joins TRBV30 to TRBJ1-1; D is undetermined. The germline CDR1 and CDR2 sequences are GTSNPN and SVGIG (reference sequence). This CDR3 is 13 amino acids long. CDR3 sequence reads: CGYLRHLNTEAFF. CDR3 in DNA: TGTGGCTACCTGAGGCATCTGAACACTGAAGCTTTCTTT.

This clone came up once. V usage is TRBV5-1 and J usage is TRBJ2-3; 9 bases line up with TRBD1. This CDR3 is built from 16 residues. J gave up 0 bases and V 4 bases, and 6 bases lay outside the gene matches. Germline assignment: CDR1 SGHRS and CDR2 YFSETQ. The CDR3 loop reads CASSQGQGLSTDTQYF. CDR3 bases: TGCGCCAGCAGCCAGGGACAGGGCCTTAGCACAGATACGCAGTATTTT.

The chain recombines TRBV4-1 with TRBJ2-7; D possibly corresponds to TRBD1 (6 bases). The ends were cut back, 1 base at V and 2 bases at J, with 12 bases in the middle. This CDR3 comprises 15 residues. Germline loops: CDR1 MGHRA, CDR2 YSYEKL. The CDR3: CASSQGGTTAYEQYF. CDR3 coding DNA: TGCGCCAGCAGCCAAGGGGGGACAACGGCCTACGAGCAGTACTTC.

The chain combines TRBV5-1 with TRBJ1-1; TRBD1 aligns across 9 bases. Trimming cost V 4 bases and J 5 bases; bases outside gene matches: 9. There are 15 residues in the CDR3. Germline CDR1 reads SGHRS; CDR2 reads YFSETQ. The CDR3 is CASSPTDRGKTEAFF. The CDR3 nucleotides read TGCGCCAGCAGCCCGACGGACAGGGGAAAAACTGAAGCTTTCTTT.

This sequence joins TRBV11-2 and TRBJ2-1, with 9 bases that match TRBD1. Germline V lookup: CDR1 SGHAT, CDR2 FQNNGV. The CDR3 runs 16 residues. V shed 6 bases and J 2 bases; nucleotides not matched to a gene: 8. CDR3 region: CASRPVTGGTYNEQFF. In DNA form, the CDR3 reads TGTGCCAGCAGGCCGGTCACAGGGGGCACCTACAATGAGCAGTTCTTC.

The chain couples TRBV28 to TRBJ1-2; 9 bases line up with TRBD1. J was trimmed by 5 bases and V by 3 bases; bases with no gene match: 7. CDR1 and CDR2 from the germline V gene are MDHEN and SYDVKM. This CDR3 region has 15 residues. The CDR3 nucleotides read TGTGCCAGCAGTTTTGGGGAGGACAGGGGTTATGGCTACACCTTC. It translates to CASSFGEDRGYGYTF.

This clone was recorded only once. The J gene is TRBJ1-6, the V gene TRBV29-1; D may be TRBD1 (6 bases). V was cut by 3 bases and J by 5 bases, with 11 bases left in between. The CDR3 loop spans 14 amino acids. Germline assignment: CDR1 SQVTM and CDR2 ANQGSEA. The CDR3 DNA is TGCAGCGTTGAGGACACAGGGAATAATTCACCCCTCCACTTT. Protein sequence: CSVEDTGNNSPLHF.

The chain links TRBV5-6 to TRBJ2-4, with 7 nucleotides matching TRBD1. V was clipped by 2 bases and J by 0 bases; unmatched bases: 5. In germline, CDR1 is SGHDT, CDR2 YYEEEE. The CDR3 sequence is 16 residues long. The CDR3 sequence: CASSFGWTGAKNIQYF. CDR3 DNA: TGTGCCAGCAGCTTCGGCTGGACAGGAGCCAAAAACATTCAGTACTTC.

This rearrangement joins TRBV11-3 to TRBJ2-5, with 15 positions matching TRBD2. The J segment lost 0 bases and the V segment lost 6 bases, leaving 5 bases of the junction unmatched. This CDR3 region has 17 residues. Germline CDR1 SGHNT, CDR2 YENEEA. The CDR3: CASRMGLAGGNQETQYF. CDR3 DNA: TGTGCCAGCAGAATGGGACTAGCGGGGGGCAACCAAGAGACCCAGTACTTC.

The CDR3 reads CASSLTNRGNTQYF. Here the CDR3 DNA reads TGCGCCAGCAGCTTGACCAACAGGGGCAATACGCAGTATTTT. The chain is built from TRBV5-1 and TRBJ2-3; 7 bases match TRBD1. J was trimmed by 7 bases and V by 1 base; bases with no gene match: 6. This CDR3 region has 14 residues. Germline CDR1 and CDR2: SGHRS and YFSETQ.

This clone has a single count. This CDR3 is CASTPGGPFTGELFF. The CDR3 region has the DNA TGTGCCAGCACTCCGGGGGGGCCCTTCACCGGGGAGCTGTTTTTT. V and J are TRBV5-6 and TRBJ2-2; 8 bases fit TRBD2. The CDR3 covers 15 residues. Germline loops: CDR1 SGHDT, CDR2 YYEEEE. V trimming: 6 bases; J trimming: 4 bases; junction bases outside the gene matches: 8.

The genes are TRBV5-1 and TRBJ2-5; the match to TRBD2 covers 9 bases. Trimming removed 2 bases from V and 5 bases from J; junction bases left unmatched: 10. Germline assignment: CDR1 SGHRS and CDR2 YFSETQ. The CDR3 loop spans 16 amino acids. CDR3 nucleotide sequence: TGCGCCAGCAGCTTTAATGGCGGGGGGGCCGGGGAGACCCAGTACTTC. Its translation: CASSFNGGGAGETQYF.

V is TRBV7-6 and J is TRBJ1-1, with no clear D. Trimming shortened V by 3 bases and J by 3 bases, and 8 bases separated the two germline ends. CDR1 SGHVS and CDR2 FNYEAQ come from the germline V gene. The CDR3 length is 13 residues. The CDR3 is CASSFNYYTEAFF. The CDR3 DNA is TGTGCCAGCAGCTTCAATTACTACACTGAAGCTTTCTTT.

The chain joins TRBV15 to TRBJ2-7, with no clear D. This CDR3 spans 11 amino acids. Germline CDR1 reads LNHNV; CDR2 reads YYDKDF (reference sequence). V lost 5 bases and J lost 7, with 9 bases in between. The CDR3 nucleotides are TGTGCCACCAGCCTCGGTCCTGAGCAGTACTTC. This gives the protein CATSLGPEQYF.

J is TRBJ2-5 and V is TRBV6-1, with D perhaps matching TRBD1 (6 bases). The germline V and J ends were trimmed by 8 bases and 5 bases, with 15 bases remaining between them. The CDR3 is 13 amino acids. The germline CDR1 and CDR2 sequences are MNHNS and SASEGT. CDR3 nucleotide sequence: TGTGCCAGCCAGCGACAGGTAGCGGAGACCCAGTACTTC. It codes for CASQRQVAETQYF.

CDR3 region: CASSLSTGMADTQYF. CDR3 coding DNA: TGTGCCAGCAGCTTAAGCACCGGGATGGCAGATACGCAGTATTTT. V and J are TRBV7-2 and TRBJ2-3; tentatively, D is TRBD2 (5 bases). The CDR3 spans 15 residues. Germline V gives CDR1 SGHTA, CDR2 FQGNSA. The V end was cut by 2 bases, the J end by 4 bases, with 13 bases between.

The V and J genes are TRBV6-4 and TRBJ2-3; 9 positions match TRBD1. CDR3 length: 14 amino acids. From germline, CDR1 is MRHNA and CDR2 SNTAGT. V was clipped by 4 bases and J by 1 base; unmatched bases: 0. CDR3 residues: CASSGTGGTDTQYF. The DNA for the CDR3 is TGTGCCAGCAGTGGGACAGGGGGCACAGATACGCAGTATTTT.

The V gene is TRBV4-2, the J gene TRBJ2-1; D not resolved. V lost 0 bases to trimming and J lost 2 bases, with 5 bases between them. CDR1 and CDR2 (germline): LGHNA, YNFKEQ. The CDR3 extends over 14 amino acids. CDR3: CASSQDFTYNEQFF. The CDR3 coding sequence is TGTGCCAGCAGCCAAGATTTCACCTACAATGAGCAGTTCTTC.

This clone came up once. The chain is built from TRBV11-2 and TRBJ1-5, with 7 bases fitting TRBD1. CDR3 length: 15 amino acids. Trimming removed 6 bases from V and 0 bases from J; junction bases left unmatched: 5. Germline CDR1 SGHAT, CDR2 FQNNGV. In nucleotides, the CDR3 is TGTGCCAGCAGGATCGGGGACAGTAGCAATCAGCCCCAGCATTTT. Translating gives CASRIGDSSNQPQHF.

V usage is TRBV10-3 and J usage is TRBJ1-1, with a weak D call TRBD1 (6 bases). V gave up 3 bases and J gave up 12 bases, with 14 bases separating them. Germline loops: CDR1 ENHRY, CDR2 SYGVKD. This CDR3 comprises 12 residues. CDR3 residues: CAISEAGHAPFF. CDR3 DNA: TGTGCCATCAGTGAAGCGGGACACGCGCCTTTCTTT.

This clone was detected a few times. The V gene is TRBV19, the J gene TRBJ1-5; a weak D match, TRBD1 (5 bases). In germline, CDR1 is LNHDA, CDR2 SQIVND (reference sequence). The CDR3 sequence is 16 residues long. V gave up 3 bases and J gave up 0 bases, with 12 bases separating them. The DNA for the CDR3 is TGTGCCAGTAGTATGGGGGGGTCGTATAGCAATCAGCCCCAGCATTTT. It is translated as CASSMGGSYSNQPQHF.

CDR3 loop: CASQEGALVTDTQYF. For the CDR3, the DNA is TGTGCCAGTCAGGAGGGGGCCCTCGTGACAGATACGCAGTATTTT. The V gene is TRBV19, the J gene TRBJ2-3; the D gene is possibly TRBD1 (7 bases). This CDR3 has 15 residues. The V and J ends lost 8 bases and 3 bases respectively, with 18 bases between them. Germline CDR1 and CDR2: LNHDA and SQIVND (reference sequence).

The chain combines TRBV5-1 with TRBJ2-5; D may be TRBD1 (5 bases). The CDR3 extends over 16 amino acids. Trimming took off 3 bases at V and 0 bases at J, with 15 bases between the two ends. Germline CDR1 reads SGHRS; CDR2 reads YFSETQ. DNA of the CDR3: TGCGCCAGCAGCTGGGGCCGTGGGGTCTACCAAGAGACCCAGTACTTC. This encodes CASSWGRGVYQETQYF.

This sequence joins TRBV18 and TRBJ1-1; tentative D call: TRBD1 (6 bases). The germline CDR1 and CDR2 sequences are KGHSH and LQKENI. The CDR3 runs to 13 residues. V lost 0 bases, J lost 9 bases, and 11 bases lay in between. The CDR3: CASSPPNDRQAFF. CDR3 nucleotides: TGTGCCAGCTCACCACCGAATGACAGGCAAGCTTTCTTT. Drawing the rest from reference TRBV18 and TRBJ1-1, the complete variable domain is NAGVMQNPRHLVRRRGQEARLRCSPMKGHSHVYWYRQLPEEGLKFMVYLQKENIIDESGMPKERFSAEFPKEGPSILRIQQVVRGDSAAYFCASSPPNDRQAFFGQGTRLTVV.